The TCR beta chain described here comes from a study of beta chain features in type 1 diabetes. Findings of the study overall: Patients with Type 1 diabetes showed moderately but significantly shorter TCRB CDR3s in all four CD4+ subsets. The similarity of naive, central memory and Treg TCRB repertoires appeared greater among patients than among healthy donors. Patients with type 1 diabetes carried fewer insertions and had more deletions at their VDJ junctions.

The study reverse transcribed the entire isolated RNA, so it sequenced expressed TCRB transcripts. Clones were read by immunoSEQ multiplex PCR, and TCRdb kept only the in-frame ones, dropping some. This sample has roughly 730,000 clones, with around 15% found just once. A remark on this clone: The antigen is unknown.

This receptor was taken from a man aged 18 to 29 with type 1 diabetes. The specimen sequenced was naive CD4+ T cells from blood.

The CDR3 DNA reads TGCGCCAGCAGCTTAGAGACTGCCCAAGAGACCCAGTACTTC. Translating gives CASSLETAQETQYF. The chain employs TRBV5-1 and TRBJ2-5, with D uncertain. The CDR3 runs 14 residues. The V and J ends lost 2 bases and 1 base respectively, with 9 bases between them. Germline assignment: CDR1 SGHRS and CDR2 YFSETQ.